The rows below give T cell receptor beta chains drawn from one sample of a study of neurological immune-mediated disorders. TCRdb used MiXCR to reprocess the 5' RACE reads, holding one entry per CDR3 protein. This sample yields 30,000 to 40,000 distinct CDR3 sequences, of which roughly 10% are seen a single time; roughly 4% belongs to the top ten. The material sequenced was PBMCs. The receptors shown here come from a man aged 60 to 75 with HTLV-1-associated myelopathy (HAM/TSP). Each CDR3 is given without its conserved first and last residue. A row's size may be missing; if present it is once, few, many or a size class.

>many|TRBJ2-3|TRBV20-1
SASLAGESDTQY
>many|TRBJ2-3|TRBV5-1
ASSSGTSGSWTDTQY
>many|TRBJ1-2|TRBV29-1
SVRDRDRSGYT
>many|TRBJ1-1|TRBV29-1
SGTVGARALNTEAF
>many|TRBJ2-1|TRBV12-3/TRBV12-4
ASSLGGNEQF
>many|TRBJ2-2|TRBV20-1
SAHAAGQGKGTGELF
>many|TRBJ2-7|TRBV27
ASSNNIGEQY
>many|TRBJ2-1|TRBV5-1
ASSRTSGIYNEQF
>many|TRBJ2-1|TRBV7-9
ASRSGMIHNNEQF
>many|TRBJ2-7|TRBV5-1
ASSRGGLAETYEQY
>few|TRBJ1-4|TRBV19
ASRWGFQEKLF
>many|TRBJ2-3|TRBV5-1
ASSFHGQGTDTQY
>many|TRBJ1-2|TRBV2
ASTRGILRGYT
>many|TRBJ2-3|TRBV28
ASSFPGQGTDTQY
>many|TRBJ1-1|TRBV12-3/TRBV12-4
ASSFDKNTEAF
>many|TRBJ2-1|TRBV4-1
ASSQDTYGSKSGNEQF
>-|TRBJ2-5|TRBV5-5
TSTPLPGTSRETQY
>many|TRBJ2-3|TRBV20-1
SAERPSGASTDTQY
>many|TRBJ1-1|TRBV29-1
SVGVPGTNTEAF
>many|TRBJ2-1|TRBV7-3
ASSLNGWEGDEQF
>many|TRBJ2-7|TRBV20-1
SARAGQGAKQY
>many|TRBJ2-2|TRBV5-1
ASSLAGARPRGTGELF
>many|TRBJ1-1|TRBV20-1
SARLSSNTEAF
>-|TRBJ2-3|TRBV7-2
ASSPETTSDLTDTQY
>many|TRBJ1-5|TRBV7-9
ASSPLGSGNQPQH
>many|TRBJ2-1|TRBV5-5
ASSLFRGGSYNEQF
>many|TRBJ1-5|TRBV20-1
SATGQGDQPQH
>many|TRBJ2-2|TRBV24-1
ATSGTGKAGELF
>many|TRBJ2-2|TRBV5-1
ASSSGAATGELF
>-|TRBJ2-5|TRBV20-1
SAREFGALSTPETQY
>many|TRBJ1-2|TRBV7-9
ASSVMRVNGYT
>-|TRBJ1-1|TRBV4-1
ASSQEKRDGTF
>many|TRBJ2-3|TRBV12-3/TRBV12-4
ASSTRDTQY
>many|TRBJ2-1|TRBV4-1
ASSQDHVEYNEQF